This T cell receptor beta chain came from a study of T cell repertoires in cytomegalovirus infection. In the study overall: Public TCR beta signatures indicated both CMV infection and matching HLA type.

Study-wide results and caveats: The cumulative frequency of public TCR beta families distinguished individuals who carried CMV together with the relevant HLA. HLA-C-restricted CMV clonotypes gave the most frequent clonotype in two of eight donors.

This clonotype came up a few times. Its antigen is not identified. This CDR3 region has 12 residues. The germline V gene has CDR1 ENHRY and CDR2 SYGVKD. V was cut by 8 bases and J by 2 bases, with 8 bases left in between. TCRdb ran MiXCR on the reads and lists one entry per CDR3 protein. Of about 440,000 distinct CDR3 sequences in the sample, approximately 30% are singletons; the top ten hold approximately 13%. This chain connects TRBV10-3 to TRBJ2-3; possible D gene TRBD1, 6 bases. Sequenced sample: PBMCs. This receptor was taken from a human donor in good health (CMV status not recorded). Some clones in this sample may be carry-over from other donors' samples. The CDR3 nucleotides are TGTGCCATCCGGACAGACACAGATACGCAGTATTTT. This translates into CAIRTDTDTQYF.